These 2 T cell receptor beta chains share one sample of origin, sequenced in a study of blood T cell repertoires in COVID-19. Sequencing was performed with immunoSEQ multiplex PCR; in TCRdb, only in-frame clones are kept and a portion is missing. The sample has 120,000 to 150,000 clones; around nine tenths are singletons. The specimen was peripheral blood. Source of these receptors: a human donor in a cohort sampled during active COVID-19.

V usage is TRBV6-5 and J usage is TRBJ1-3; a weak D match, TRBD1 (6 bases). Germline lookup yields CDR1 MNHEY and CDR2 SVGAGI. V dropped 6 bases and J dropped 0 bases, with 12 bases sitting between them. The CDR3 runs to 15 residues. The CDR3, as DNA: TGTGCCAGCAGCACAGACAGGTACTCTGGAAACACCATATATTTT. Protein: CASSTDRYSGNTIYF.

This rearrangement joins TRBV7-8 to TRBJ2-7; 9 positions match TRBD1. CDR3 length: 14 amino acids. The germline gives CDR1 SGHVS, CDR2 FQNEAQ. J gave up 6 bases and V 5 bases, and 8 bases lay outside the gene matches. CDR3 sequence: CASSRGDRASEQYF. Here the CDR3 DNA reads TGTGCCAGCAGCAGGGGGGACAGGGCGAGCGAGCAGTACTTC.